Below, 10 T cell receptor beta chains from the same sample are listed, as sequenced in a study of blood T cell repertoires in COVID-19. TCRdb's copy holds only in-frame clones and misses some; the assay was immunoSEQ multiplex PCR. The profile shows hundreds of thousands of clones, roughly 91% of them singletons. The specimen was PBMCs or T cells enriched from blood (not recorded which). The receptors here all came from a middle-aged man who had recovered from COVID-19.

This clone was detected only a few times. The V gene is TRBV20-1, the J gene TRBJ1-1, with D perhaps TRBD1 (5 bases). The CDR3 length is 15 residues. CDR1 is DFQATT, CDR2 SNEGSKA, per germline (reference sequence). V gave up 3 bases and J gave up 1 base, with 15 bases separating them. Here the CDR3 reads CSASVWGEGNTEAFF. The CDR3 DNA follows: TGCAGTGCTAGTGTATGGGGGGAAGGGAACACTGAAGCTTTCTTT.

This clone was counted a few times. The chain employs TRBV7-2 and TRBJ2-1; 8 bases map to TRBD1. Germline CDR1 and CDR2: SGHTA and FQGNSA. The CDR3 loop spans 18 amino acids. The V and J ends lost 5 bases and 1 base, in that order; junction bases with no gene match: 13. This CDR3 reads CASSRRRAGGWSYNEQFF. CDR3 in DNA: TGTGCCAGCAGCCGGAGACGGGCAGGGGGCTGGTCCTACAATGAGCAGTTCTTC.

J is TRBJ1-5 and V is TRBV10-3; 7 bases are shared with TRBD1. The ends lost 6 bases at V and 3 bases at J; junction bases unmatched: 5. This CDR3 region has 14 residues. Germline loops: CDR1 ENHRY, CDR2 SYGVKD. CDR3: CAIREGQDNQPQHF. CDR3 DNA: TGTGCCATCAGGGAAGGACAGGACAATCAGCCCCAGCATTTT.

The chain uses TRBV19 and TRBJ2-5; 9 bases map to TRBD1. CDR1 LNHDA and CDR2 SQIVND come from the germline V gene (reference sequence). The CDR3 runs 17 residues. Losses at the gene ends were 9 bases for V and 5 bases for J; bases not matched to a gene: 19. CDR3 protein: CARDDRGTIWVYETQYF. The CDR3 DNA is TGTGCCAGAGACGACAGGGGGACAATCTGGGTTTATGAGACCCAGTACTTC.

The V and J genes are TRBV4-3 and TRBJ2-7, with D possibly matching TRBD2 (5 bases). Germline-derived CDR1 and CDR2 are LGHNA and YSLEER. V dropped 0 bases and J dropped 3 bases, with 12 bases sitting between them. The CDR3 totals 15 residues. The CDR3 reads CASSQDRTSFYEQYF. CDR3 bases: TGCGCCAGCAGCCAAGATAGAACTAGTTTCTACGAGCAGTACTTC.

This chain links TRBV5-1 with TRBJ1-6, with 7 positions matching TRBD1. Trimming took 4 bases from V and 7 from J; bases not matched to a gene: 11. The CDR3 loop spans 16 amino acids. The germline V gene has CDR1 SGHRS and CDR2 YFSETQ. Written as DNA, the CDR3 is TGCGCCAGCAGCCCCCCCCAGACAGGGTCGAATTCACCCCTCCACTTT. Translation: CASSPPQTGSNSPLHF.

The rearrangement joins TRBV28 to TRBJ2-5; 8 bases are shared with TRBD2. The V gene end was trimmed by 5 bases and the J gene end by 3 bases; junction bases not matched to a gene: 11. This CDR3 is built from 16 residues. The V gene's germline CDR1 is MDHEN and CDR2 SYDVKM. The CDR3 reads CASSPWRGAMKETQYF. CDR3 sequence (DNA): TGTGCCAGCAGTCCCTGGCGGGGGGCGATGAAAGAGACCCAGTACTTC.

The rearrangement uses TRBV30 and TRBJ1-5; D is perhaps TRBD1 (6 bases). Trimming took 0 bases from V and 0 from J, leaving 15 bases between them. Looked up from germline, CDR1 is GTSNPN and CDR2 is SVGIG (reference sequence). The CDR3 runs to 17 residues. In DNA, the CDR3 is TGTGCCTGGAGTGTACGGACAGACACTTATAGCAATCAGCCCCAGCATTTT. Protein sequence: CAWSVRTDTYSNQPQHF.

In this sample, this clone turned up a few times. This chain connects TRBV29-1 to TRBJ1-3, with 9 positions matching TRBD1. The V gene end was trimmed by 6 bases and the J gene end by 4 bases; junction bases not matched to a gene: 4. The germline V gene encodes CDR1 SQVTM and CDR2 ANQGSEA. The CDR3 spans 13 residues. In nucleotides, the CDR3 is TGCAGCGTCTGGGGACAGGGAGGAAACACCATATATTTT. This translates into CSVWGQGGNTIYF.

This chain joins TRBV4-1 and TRBJ1-1; tentative D call: TRBD1 (5 bases). Germline CDR1 MGHRA, CDR2 YSYEKL. V lost 0 bases and J 9 bases, leaving 26 bases between the germline ends. The CDR3 length is 18 residues. The CDR3, as DNA: TGCGCCAGCAGCCAAGAAAGATCCCAAAACCTACCTGCAGGGAAAGCTTTCTTT. It is translated as CASSQERSQNLPAGKAFF.